The rows below give T cell receptor beta chains drawn from one sample of a study of CD8 T cells in ankylosing spondylitis. A single record per CDR3 protein comes from TCRdb applying MiXCR to the 5' RACE reads. The table has fewer than 550,000 distinct CDR3 sequences, 5.3% seen once. The sequenced sample was blood, either unsorted or a sorted T cell fraction (not recorded which). These receptors were obtained from a male donor with ankylosing spondylitis. The CDR3 runs from the conserved cysteine through the conserved F or W. Each record gives: V gene, J gene, D gene, clone size, CDR3 DNA, CDR3 protein. D genes are given only for firm matches. Only some rows state a clone size, as once, few, many or a class for expanded clones.

TRBV5-1	TRBJ1-1	NA	many	TGCGCCAGCAGCTTGGGGGGGGCAGCGAACACTGAAGCTTTCTTT	CASSLGGAANTEAFF
TRBV5-1	TRBJ2-1	NA	few	TGCGCCAGCAGCTCCTCCTTGAATGAGCAGTTCTTC	CASSSSLNEQFF
TRBV24-1	TRBJ2-4	TRBD1	many	TGTGCCCCCACAGGGGGCGTTAGGTCCAAAAACATTCAGTACTTC	CAPTGGVRSKNIQYF
TRBV28	TRBJ2-7	NA	many	TGTGCCAGCACCGAGGACGGCTACGAGCAGTACTTC	CASTEDGYEQYF
TRBV10-3	TRBJ2-2	NA	many	TGTGCCATCCAGGGTGGTGGCACCGGGGAGCTGTTTTTT	CAIQGGGTGELFF
TRBV5-1	TRBJ2-7	TRBD2	many	TGCGCCAGCAGCTTGACTAGCGGAGCGTACTACGAGCAGTACTTC	CASSLTSGAYYEQYF
TRBV6-1	TRBJ1-3	NA	few	TGTGCCAGCAGTGACAGGGGCGAGGGAAACACCATATATTTT	CASSDRGEGNTIYF
TRBV7-8	TRBJ2-5	NA	NA	TGTGCCAGCAGCCACCCCGTCCGCGGGGGACATCAAGAGACCCAGTACTTC	CASSHPVRGGHQETQYF
TRBV29-1	TRBJ2-1	NA	many	TGCAGCGTTGAAAGGCGGTTGAGCTCCTACAATGAGCAGTTCTTC	CSVERRLSSYNEQFF
TRBV27	TRBJ2-2	NA	many	TGTGCCAGCAGTTTATGGGGCCCGAACACCGGGGAGCTGTTTTTT	CASSLWGPNTGELFF